The 18 T cell receptor beta chains in this list originate from one sample, sequenced in a study of cytomegalovirus exposure and HLA in healthy donors. A multiplex PCR was run with 60 Vbeta primers and 13 Jbeta primers. Clones were sequenced by immunoSEQ multiplex PCR, and TCRdb holds only the in-frame ones, with some missing. Here the sample spans approximately 130,000 clones, 83% being singletons. The sample taken for sequencing was PBMCs. Receptors originate from a man in his forties or fifties in good health and CMV-seronegative.

The rearrangement joins TRBV14 to TRBJ2-2, with D possibly TRBD2 on 5 matching bases. This CDR3 has 14 residues. Trimming stripped 5 bases from V and 2 bases from J, with 9 bases between. The germline V gene has CDR1 SGHDN and CDR2 FVKESK. The CDR3 region is CASSWGVNTGELFF. The DNA of the CDR3 is TGTGCCAGCAGCTGGGGAGTAAACACCGGGGAGCTGTTTTTT.

The chain is built from TRBV27 and TRBJ1-2; maybe TRBD1 (5 bases). Germline loops: CDR1 MNHEY, CDR2 SMNVEV (reference sequence). V lost 8 bases, J lost 4 bases, and 14 bases lay in between. This CDR3 is built from 13 residues. CDR3 coding DNA: TGTGCCAGCGGAAAACAGGTTTTCTATGGCTACACCTTC. Amino acids: CASGKQVFYGYTF.

V gene TRBV6-5 combines with J gene TRBJ2-7, with 9 bases fitting TRBD2. This CDR3 is 15 amino acids long. Germline V gene lookup returns CDR1 MNHEY and CDR2 SVGAGI. The V gene end was trimmed by 0 bases and the J gene end by 7 bases; junction bases not matched to a gene: 7. Here the CDR3 DNA reads TGTGCCAGCAGTTACTCTAGCGGGAGTTTAGGAGAGCAGTACTTC. It yields the protein CASSYSSGSLGEQYF.

This clone was observed once. The V and J genes are TRBV5-6 and TRBJ1-2; D remains unclear. The CDR3 contains 13 residues. Per the germline V gene, CDR1 is SGHDT and CDR2 is YYEEEE. V was pared by 4 bases and J by 0 bases, with 7 bases between. CDR3 bases: TGTGCCAGCAGCCCGGGGACTAACTATGGCTACACCTTC. Its protein product is CASSPGTNYGYTF.

The gene calls are TRBV29-1 and TRBJ2-1, with 9 bases identical to TRBD2. The CDR3 contains 13 residues. Germline-derived CDR1 and CDR2 are SQVTM and ANQGSEA. Trimming removed 3 bases from V and 3 bases from J; junction bases left unmatched: 0. The CDR3 loop reads CSVERGGYNEQFF. For the CDR3, the DNA is TGCAGCGTTGAGCGGGGGGGCTACAATGAGCAGTTCTTC.

V and J are TRBV9 and TRBJ1-2; D uncertain. In germline, CDR1 is SGDLS, CDR2 YYNGEE. V lost 1 base to trimming and J lost 4 bases, with 8 bases between them. The CDR3 spans 13 residues. The CDR3 sequence: CASSVMESYGYTF. For the CDR3, the DNA is TGTGCCAGCAGCGTAATGGAGAGCTATGGCTACACCTTC.

J is TRBJ2-2 and V is TRBV5-3, with 7 bases lining up with TRBD1. TRBV5-3 is identified as an open reading frame with a role that is uncertain. The CDR3 contains 15 residues. Losses at the gene ends were 5 bases for V and 5 bases for J; bases not matched to a gene: 9. The CDR3 coding sequence is TGTGCCAGAAGGCCGCCGACAGGGTATACCGGGGAGCTGTTTTTT. Translated: CARRPPTGYTGELFF.

V gene TRBV4-1 combines with J gene TRBJ2-7; D gene uncertain. The V end lost 0 bases, the J end lost 4 bases, and 7 bases lay between the germline ends. Germline lookup yields CDR1 MGHRA and CDR2 YSYEKL. The CDR3 runs 13 residues. CDR3 sequence: CASSQDNGYEQYF. CDR3 sequence (DNA): TGCGCCAGCAGCCAAGATAACGGTTACGAGCAGTACTTC.

The DNA for the CDR3 is TGTGCCAGCAGCTTAGATCACGGAGATACGCAGTATTTT. It translates to CASSLDHGDTQYF. The chain couples TRBV11-3 to TRBJ2-3, with no clear D. Trimming took off 0 bases at V and 5 bases at J, with 6 bases between the two ends. Germline V gene data show CDR1 as SGHNT and CDR2 as YENEEA. The CDR3 loop spans 13 amino acids.

CDR3 region: CASSLGRDRGGYEQYF. The CDR3 DNA reads TGTGCCAGCAGCTTAGGCCGGGACAGGGGAGGCTACGAGCAGTACTTC. The chain carries TRBV11-1 and TRBJ2-7; 10 bases fit TRBD1. V was clipped by 1 base and J by 3 bases; unmatched bases: 6. From germline, CDR1 is SGHAT and CDR2 FQDESV (reference sequence). There are 16 residues in the CDR3.

The chain carries TRBV28 and TRBJ2-7; 9 positions match TRBD1. CDR1 is MDHEN, CDR2 SYDVKM, per germline. The CDR3 has 16 amino acids. V was clipped by 6 bases and J by 0 bases; unmatched bases: 9. In DNA, the CDR3 is TGTGCCAGCAGCACAACCGGGACAGGGTTCTCCTACGAGCAGTACTTC. As protein: CASSTTGTGFSYEQYF.

The rearrangement joins TRBV9 to TRBJ1-4, with 9 nucleotides matching TRBD1. This CDR3 is built from 15 residues. Germline V lookup: CDR1 SGDLS, CDR2 YYNGEE. J gave up 4 bases and V 4 bases, and 5 bases lay outside the gene matches. CDR3 DNA: TGTGCCAGCAGCAGAGGGGGACAGGGTAATGAAAAACTGTTTTTT. Protein product: CASSRGGQGNEKLFF.

The J gene is TRBJ2-1, the V gene TRBV30, with 13 bases lining up with TRBD2. Per germline, CDR1 GTSNPN and CDR2 SVGIG (reference sequence). V was pared by 0 bases and J by 2 bases, with 10 bases of the junction left unmatched. The length of the CDR3 is 19 residues. The CDR3 DNA is TGTGCCTGGAGTGTTCGGACTAGCGGGAGATACTTGACCTACAATGAGCAGTTCTTC. This codes for CAWSVRTSGRYLTYNEQFF.

The rearrangement uses TRBV5-1 and TRBJ2-1, with 7 positions matching TRBD1. The CDR3 covers 15 residues. Per germline, CDR1 SGHRS and CDR2 YFSETQ. Trimming removed 0 bases from V and 5 bases from J; junction bases left unmatched: 5. The CDR3 DNA sequence: TGCGCCAGCAGCTTGGGACAGGGAAGAAACAATGAGCAGTTCTTC. This translates into CASSLGQGRNNEQFF.

The chain carries TRBV5-1 and TRBJ2-3, with 12 bases aligning to TRBD2. Per the germline V gene, CDR1 is SGHRS and CDR2 is YFSETQ. Unmatched junction bases numbered 8, after V lost 0 bases and J lost 6 bases. This CDR3 has 17 residues. The CDR3 nucleotides read TGCGCCAGCAGCTTGGGGCTAGCGGGGGGGACCAAGGATACGCAGTATTTT. Translating gives CASSLGLAGGTKDTQYF.

V is TRBV4-1 and J is TRBJ2-7; 10 positions match TRBD2. V was clipped by 0 bases and J by 4 bases; unmatched bases: 3. Germline V gives CDR1 MGHRA, CDR2 YSYEKL. This CDR3 is 15 amino acids long. The CDR3 reads CASSQDWTSGYEQYF. CDR3 nucleotides: TGCGCCAGCAGCCAAGATTGGACTAGCGGTTACGAGCAGTACTTC.

This clone was detected only once. V and J are TRBV2 and TRBJ1-5, with 9 bases lining up with TRBD1. The CDR3 runs to 16 residues. Germline V gene data show CDR1 as SNHLY and CDR2 as FYNNEI. J lost 7 bases, V lost 7 bases, and 14 bases had no gene match. Here the CDR3 reads CASNQYRDRVGQPQHF. For the CDR3, the DNA is TGTGCCAGCAACCAATACCGGGACAGGGTAGGCCAGCCCCAGCATTTT.

This clone occurred a few times. The CDR3 sequence is CASSLTAGISSSPLHF. CDR3 nucleotides: TGTGCCAGCAGCTTGACAGCGGGAATTTCATCTTCACCCCTCCACTTT. The chain combines TRBV5-5 with TRBJ1-6, with D unclear. The CDR3 runs to 16 residues. Germline loops: CDR1 SGHKS, CDR2 YYEKEE (reference sequence). V shed 1 base and J shed 9 bases, with 17 bases lying between them.